This T cell receptor (beta chain) stems from a study of OX40 agonist ivuxolimab in advanced cancers. Regarding the study as a whole: Averaging showed that CD8+ T cells had more expanded clones than CD4+ did.

Some clones are missing from TCRdb's copy, which holds only in-frame ones; the method was immunoSEQ multiplex PCR. The profile covers 30,000 to 35,000 clones, with 80% to 90% appearing a single time and 20% to 30% taken by the ten largest. This clone was observed a handful of times. Its target is unknown. The CDR3 is made up of 14 amino acids. CDR1 is MGHRA, CDR2 YSYEKL, per germline. Trimming left V 1 base short and J 0 bases short, with 7 bases between. Material: CD4+ or CD8+ T cells sorted from blood, obtained in a trial of the OX40 agonist ivuxolimab. V gene TRBV4-1 combines with J gene TRBJ2-7; D might be TRBD1 (5 bases). This clonotype was obtained from an adult with an advanced solid tumor such as melanoma, head and neck, liver or kidney cancer. This chain's CDR3 is CASSQGQSSYEQYF. Written as DNA, the CDR3 is TGCGCCAGCAGCCAAGGACAGAGCTCCTACGAGCAGTACTTC.